The rows below give T cell receptor beta chains drawn from one sample of a study of identifying expanded T cells in peripheral blood. This table comes from immunoSEQ multiplex PCR, and its TCRdb copy is limited to in-frame clones, with some not included. The profile shows 70,000 to 100,000 clones, around nine tenths of them singletons. The sequenced material came from blood. Receptors originate from a person aged 18 to 70 in good health. Each CDR3 is given with its conserved first and last residue. The order of the fields is D gene, V gene, J gene, CDR3 DNA, CDR3 protein. The D gene is left open where the match is weak.

.	TRBV27	TRBJ2-7	TGTGCCAGCAGTTCTGCGACAGGGAGGTACGAGCAGTACTTC	CASSSATGRYEQYF
.	TRBV5-8	TRBJ1-2	TGTGCCAGCAGTCTAGGACAGAACTATGGCTACACCTTC	CASSLGQNYGYTF
.	TRBV9	TRBJ2-7	TGTGCCAGCAGCGCCTCGGAGACGGGCGTCTTTTACGAGCAGTACTTC	CASSASETGVFYEQYF
.	TRBV7-9	TRBJ2-1	TGTGCCAGCAGCCCTTCTGGGGGAAGGGAGCAGTTCTTC	CASSPSGGREQFF
.	TRBV19	TRBJ2-4	TGTGCCAGTAGTATAGGGAACATTCAGTACTTC	CASSIGNIQYF
TRBD1	TRBV5-4	TRBJ1-2	TGTGCCAGCAGCTTGCAGGGGGCGTCCGGCTACACCTTC	CASSLQGASGYTF
.	TRBV30	TRBJ1-1	TGTGCCTGGAGTGTACCTCGCCAGGGCGGCACTGAAGCTTTCTTT	CAWSVPRQGGTEAFF
TRBD1	TRBV5-3	TRBJ2-4	TGTGCCAGAAGCTACGGGACAGGCGCCCCGGGAGCCAAAAACATTCAGTACTTC	CARSYGTGAPGAKNIQYF
.	TRBV19	TRBJ2-5	TGTGCCAGTAGTATACAAGAGACCCAGTACTTC	CASSIQETQYF
.	TRBV19	TRBJ2-7	TGTGCCAGTAACGACGAGCAGTACTTC	CASNDEQYF
TRBD2	TRBV14	TRBJ2-1	TGTGCCTCGACAACGGGACTAGCGGGCCCGAGCTCCTACAATGAGCAGTTCTTC	CASTTGLAGPSSYNEQFF
.	TRBV19	TRBJ1-5	TGTGCCAGTAGTATACAGTCAAGAGCCAATCAGCCCCAGCATTTT	CASSIQSRANQPQHF
.	TRBV18	TRBJ1-1	TGTGCCAGCTCACCACCGGTTCGGGGAACTGAAGCTTTCTTT	CASSPPVRGTEAFF
TRBD2	TRBV2	TRBJ2-5	TGTGCCAGCAGTGAAGCGCGGGGGAACCAAGAGACCCAGTACTTC	CASSEARGNQETQYF
.	TRBV7-9	TRBJ2-2	TGTGCCAGCAGCCAAGGGTGGCAGACGAACACCGGGGAGCTGTTTTTT	CASSQGWQTNTGELFF
.	TRBV15	TRBJ2-2	TGTGCCACCAGCACTAGGTCCGGCGGGGAGCTGTTTTTT	CATSTRSGGELFF
.	TRBV30	TRBJ1-2	TGTGCCTGGGAGGGGGACCTCTATGGCTACACCTTC	CAWEGDLYGYTF
.	TRBV7-9	TRBJ2-2	TGTGCCAGCAACCCGCTCTCTAGTCGGAACACCGGGGAGCTGTTTTTT	CASNPLSSRNTGELFF
.	TRBV11-2	TRBJ2-3	TGTGCCAGCAGCTTAGGAAGTAGCACAGATACGCAGTATTTT	CASSLGSSTDTQYF
TRBD2	TRBV6-5	TRBJ2-5	TGTGCCAGCAGTTTAGGGACTAGATATGAGACCCAGTACTTC	CASSLGTRYETQYF
.	TRBV7-2	TRBJ1-5	TGTGCCAGCAGCTATTCACCGAACAGCAATCAGCCCCAGCATTTT	CASSYSPNSNQPQHF
.	TRBV4-1	TRBJ1-5	TGCGCCAGCAGCCCTAATATCGGCAATCAGCCCCAGCATTTT	CASSPNIGNQPQHF
.	TRBV9	TRBJ1-2	TGTGCCAGCAGCGTTTTAAGACGGGGGGAAATCTATGGCTACACCTTC	CASSVLRRGEIYGYTF
TRBD2	TRBV13	TRBJ2-7	TGTGCCAGCAGCTCGGGACTAGCGGGGCCCTCCTCCTACGAGCAGTACTTC	CASSSGLAGPSSYEQYF
TRBD1	TRBV7-9	TRBJ1-4	TGTGCCAGCAGCATCCCAACAGGGGGCCCTAATGAAAAACTGTTTTTT	CASSIPTGGPNEKLFF
.	TRBV21-1	TRBJ2-3	TGTGCCAGCAGCACCGGGACAGGGGGCCTAGATACGCAGTATTTT	CASSTGTGGLDTQYF
TRBD1	TRBV10-3	TRBJ2-7	TGTGCCATCAGCCTAGGGACAGCGGTCTCCTACGAGCAGTACTTC	CAISLGTAVSYEQYF